Listed below are T cell receptor beta chains from one sample, sequenced in a study of TIL therapy for anti-PD-1-resistant metastatic lung cancer. Method: immunoSEQ multiplex PCR; TCRdb's copy keeps in-frame clones and lacks some. The sample carries about 95,000 clones, 55% to 75% recorded once. The sample consisted of tumor tissue, taken at baseline. These receptors came from a person aged 25 to 85 with non-small cell lung cancer. The CDR3 runs from the conserved cysteine through the conserved F or W. D genes are given only for firm matches. Clone sizes are given selectively: once, few, many, or a class where the clone is expanded.

clone_size: -; v_call: TRBV30; d_call: TRBD2; j_call: TRBJ2-1; cdr3_nt: TGTGCCCCCAGCGGGAGGGCCCTCAATGAGCAGTTCTTC; cdr3_aa: CAPSGRALNEQFF
clone_size: -; v_call: TRBV24-1; d_call: -; j_call: TRBJ2-1; cdr3_nt: TGTGCCACCAGTGAAGCGCCGTCCTACAATGAGCAGTTCTTC; cdr3_aa: CATSEAPSYNEQFF
clone_size: few; v_call: TRBV5-5; d_call: TRBD2; j_call: TRBJ2-1; cdr3_nt: TGTGCCAGCAGCTTGACAACTAGCGGGAACAATGAGCAGTTCTTC; cdr3_aa: CASSLTTSGNNEQFF
clone_size: many; v_call: TRBV28; d_call: TRBD2; j_call: TRBJ2-5; cdr3_nt: TGTGCCAGCAGTTTAACCCTTTTGCCCCTTCGACTAGCGGGAGAGAAAGAGACCCAGTACTTC; cdr3_aa: CASSLTLLPLRLAGEKETQYF
clone_size: few; v_call: TRBV7-9; d_call: TRBD1; j_call: TRBJ2-7; cdr3_nt: TGTGCCAGCAGCATGACCAGGGACAGGGCATCCGAGCAGTACTTC; cdr3_aa: CASSMTRDRASEQYF
clone_size: -; v_call: TRBV18; d_call: -; j_call: TRBJ2-2; cdr3_nt: TGTGCCAGCTCACCACCTTGGGGAGGCGGGGAGCTGTTTTTT; cdr3_aa: CASSPPWGGGELFF
clone_size: -; v_call: TRBV24-1; d_call: -; j_call: TRBJ2-3; cdr3_nt: TGTGCCACCAGTCATGGCGGGCGCACAGATACGCAGTATTTT; cdr3_aa: CATSHGGRTDTQYF
clone_size: -; v_call: TRBV4-3; d_call: -; j_call: TRBJ2-5; cdr3_nt: TGCGCCAGCAGCCACGCGACAGACGCCGGGAGACCCCAGTACTTC; cdr3_aa: CASSHATDAGRPQYF
clone_size: -; v_call: TRBV19; d_call: -; j_call: TRBJ2-1; cdr3_nt: TGTGCCAGTAGTGCCGGACTACCCAAGGAGCAGTTCTTC; cdr3_aa: CASSAGLPKEQFF
clone_size: -; v_call: TRBV5-1; d_call: -; j_call: TRBJ1-3; cdr3_nt: TGCGCCAGCAGCTTGGCACCGACAGGAGGAAACACCATATATTTT; cdr3_aa: CASSLAPTGGNTIYF
clone_size: -; v_call: TRBV4-3; d_call: -; j_call: TRBJ1-4; cdr3_nt: TGCGCCAGCAGCCAAGCAGAGTATGAAAAACTGTTTTTT; cdr3_aa: CASSQAEYEKLFF
clone_size: -; v_call: TRBV5-6; d_call: TRBD1; j_call: TRBJ1-5; cdr3_nt: TGTGCCAGCAGCTCGTCCCGGGACAGGGGAAGAAGCAATCAGCCCCAGCATTTT; cdr3_aa: CASSSSRDRGRSNQPQHF
clone_size: -; v_call: TRBV7-2; d_call: -; j_call: TRBJ1-4; cdr3_nt: TGTGCCAGCAGCCTAAGGGGTGAAAAACTGTTTTTT; cdr3_aa: CASSLRGEKLFF
clone_size: -; v_call: TRBV2; d_call: -; j_call: TRBJ1-5; cdr3_nt: TGTGCCAGCAGTAGGAGGGGAGTGCCCAATCAGCCCCAGCATTTT; cdr3_aa: CASSRRGVPNQPQHF
clone_size: -; v_call: TRBV5-6; d_call: TRBD1; j_call: TRBJ1-4; cdr3_nt: TGTGCCAGCAGCTTTGGGACAGGACCAAATGAAAAACTGTTTTTT; cdr3_aa: CASSFGTGPNEKLFF
clone_size: few; v_call: TRBV6-5; d_call: TRBD2; j_call: TRBJ2-2; cdr3_nt: TGTGCCAGCAGTTACGGGTCTAGCGGGGTCACCGGGGAGCTGTTTTTT; cdr3_aa: CASSYGSSGVTGELFF
clone_size: few; v_call: TRBV2; d_call: TRBD1; j_call: TRBJ2-1; cdr3_nt: TGTGCCAGCAGCGTAGGGACAGGCGGACTCAATGAGCAGTTCTTC; cdr3_aa: CASSVGTGGLNEQFF
clone_size: many; v_call: TRBV28; d_call: -; j_call: TRBJ1-5; cdr3_nt: TGTGCCAGCAGTTGGGGCAGACTGCGTAGCCAGCCCCAGCATTTT; cdr3_aa: CASSWGRLRSQPQHF
clone_size: -; v_call: TRBV4-1; d_call: TRBD2; j_call: TRBJ2-1; cdr3_nt: TGCGCCAGCAGCCAATGGGGAGGGAAGAGCTCCTACAATGAGCAGTTCTTC; cdr3_aa: CASSQWGGKSSYNEQFF
clone_size: -; v_call: TRBV5-8; d_call: -; j_call: TRBJ2-3; cdr3_nt: TGTGCCAGCAGCGCTGGTGGTGGGGGCATCACAGATACGCAGTATTTT; cdr3_aa: CASSAGGGGITDTQYF
clone_size: few; v_call: TRBV5-6; d_call: -; j_call: TRBJ2-7; cdr3_nt: TGTGCCAGCACCCAGGGTGATCTCGACTACGAGCAGTACTTC; cdr3_aa: CASTQGDLDYEQYF
clone_size: few; v_call: TRBV14; d_call: -; j_call: TRBJ1-4; cdr3_nt: TGTGCCAGCAGCCCGTTCGGGGAAGGGGTGGAAAAACTGTTTTTT; cdr3_aa: CASSPFGEGVEKLFF
clone_size: -; v_call: TRBV18; d_call: -; j_call: TRBJ2-2; cdr3_nt: TGTGCCAGCTCACCACGGCAGCGAAACACCGGGGAGCTGTTTTTT; cdr3_aa: CASSPRQRNTGELFF
clone_size: -; v_call: TRBV5-5; d_call: -; j_call: TRBJ1-1; cdr3_nt: TGTGCCAGCAGCTTGTGGGGGGGTTTCAACACTGAAGCTTTCTTT; cdr3_aa: CASSLWGGFNTEAFF